This T cell receptor (beta chain) was identified in a study of beta chain features in type 1 diabetes. Study as a whole: Patients shared similar age, gender and cell yields with healthy donors. Whole-study results and caveats: Among all four CD4+ subsets, Type 1 diabetes patients had TCRB CDR3s that were moderately but significantly shorter. Patients' naive, central memory and Treg TCRB repertoires seemed closer to one another than those of healthy donors.

This CDR3 region has 15 residues. V shed 5 bases, J shed 4 bases, and the junction held 6 bases outside the gene matches. Germline V CDR1 and CDR2: SGHNT, YYREEE (reference sequence). The entirety of the isolated RNA underwent reverse transcription, so expressed TCRB transcripts were sequenced. This table comes from immunoSEQ multiplex PCR, and its TCRdb copy is limited to in-frame clones, with some not included. The table has about 150,000 clones, about 10% seen once. Of note for this clone: Its cognate antigen is unknown.

This chain connects TRBV5-4 to TRBJ2-3, with 11 bases fitting TRBD2. This TCR was sampled from a man between 18 and 35 years old in good health. The sample consisted of naive CD4+ T cells from blood. CDR3 coding DNA: TGTGCCAGCAGGGTACTAGCGGGGGCCGCAGATACGCAGTATTTT. Translated, it gives CASRVLAGAADTQYF.